The 11 T cell receptor beta chains presented below share a single source sample, sequenced in a study of blood T cell repertoires in COVID-19. Clones were read by immunoSEQ multiplex PCR, and TCRdb kept only the in-frame ones, dropping some. In the table there are 250,000 to 300,000 clones, approximately 91% of which are singletons. What was sequenced was peripheral blood. These receptors were collected from a woman in her twenties or thirties with COVID-19, enrolled during active disease.

The CDR3, as DNA: TGTGCCAGCAGCTTCGGACAGGTCGGGAATGAGCAGTTCTTC. This encodes CASSFGQVGNEQFF. The chain uses TRBV13 and TRBJ2-1, with 7 bases matching TRBD1. CDR1 and CDR2 from the germline V gene are PRHDT and FYEKMQ (reference sequence). Trimming at V came to 3 bases and at J to 7 bases, leaving 6 bases not matched to a gene. The CDR3 runs 14 residues.

This clone was found once. The V gene is TRBV3-1 (or the pseudogene TRBV3-2), the J gene TRBJ1-2; no clear D gene. Trimming removed 0 bases from V and 0 bases from J, with 11 bases in between. The germline V gene encodes CDR1 LGHDT and CDR2 YNNKEL (reference sequence). CDR3 length: 16 residues. This chain's CDR3 is CASSQEAQTANYGYTF. In DNA form, the CDR3 reads TGTGCCAGCAGCCAAGAGGCACAGACGGCTAACTATGGCTACACCTTC.

The V gene is TRBV24-1, the J gene TRBJ2-1, with TRBD2 matching over 7 bases. The CDR3 extends over 17 amino acids. The trim removed 4 bases at V and 4 bases at J, leaving 12 bases unmatched. Germline loops: CDR1 KGHDR, CDR2 SFDVKD. CDR3 nucleotide sequence: TGTGCCACCAGTGACGCACGGGCGGGAGTAAGTTACAATGAGCAGTTCTTC. It specifies CATSDARAGVSYNEQFF.

CDR3 bases: TGTGCCAGCAGTGAAACAGGAGAGACCCAGTACTTC. Its protein product is CASSETGETQYF. The chain has TRBV2 and TRBJ2-5; a possible D gene is TRBD1 (5 bases). V shed 2 bases and J shed 4 bases, with 5 bases lying between them. The CDR3 is 12 residues long. Germline assignment: CDR1 SNHLY and CDR2 FYNNEI.

This rearrangement joins TRBV5-1 to TRBJ1-5; D is uncertain. This CDR3 region has 13 residues. Germline CDR1 reads SGHRS; CDR2 reads YFSETQ. V lost 0 bases and J 6 bases, leaving 7 bases between the germline ends. The CDR3 DNA follows: TGCGCCAGCAGCTTGGATATCTCTCAGCCCCAGCATTTT. This translates into CASSLDISQPQHF.

This chain links TRBV29-1 with TRBJ2-3, with TRBD1 identical over 9 bases. Germline loops: CDR1 SQVTM, CDR2 ANQGSEA. The junction had 10 bases not matched to a gene; V was cut back by 7 bases and J by 2 bases. The CDR3 is 15 residues long. CDR3 in amino acids: CSASTGGSPTDTQYF. The CDR3 DNA follows: TGCAGCGCCTCAACAGGGGGCTCGCCCACAGATACGCAGTATTTT.

The chain uses TRBV2 and TRBJ2-1; D possibly corresponds to TRBD1 (7 bases). V lost 6 bases and J lost 2, with 14 bases in between. CDR3 size: 15 residues. Germline CDR1 SNHLY, CDR2 FYNNEI. Here the CDR3 reads CASRPQGGTYNEQFF. The CDR3 coding sequence is TGTGCCAGCAGACCTCAGGGGGGTACCTACAATGAGCAGTTCTTC.

The V and J genes are TRBV19 and TRBJ2-5; 12 nucleotides match TRBD1. This CDR3 comprises 14 residues. J gave up 5 bases and V 8 bases, and 6 bases lay outside the gene matches. The germline gives CDR1 LNHDA, CDR2 SQIVND (reference sequence). CDR3 bases: TGTGCCAGTGGGGACAGGGGGCGCATGGAGACCCAGTACTTC. It translates to CASGDRGRMETQYF.

V is TRBV4-1 and J is TRBJ2-3; the D is unclear. Trimming removed 1 base at V and 1 base at J, with 6 bases between. This CDR3 is 14 amino acids long. The V gene's germline CDR1 is MGHRA and CDR2 YSYEKL. As DNA, the CDR3 is TGCGCCAGCAGCCAAGGCAGCGGCACAGATACGCAGTATTTT. This codes for CASSQGSGTDTQYF.

The gene calls are TRBV18 and TRBJ1-2; the D gene is possibly TRBD1 (5 bases). This CDR3 has 16 amino acids. Germline V gives CDR1 KGHSH, CDR2 LQKENI. V was clipped by 2 bases and J by 2 bases, with 15 bases between them. The chain's CDR3 is CASSPEAGISNYGYTF. The CDR3 region has the DNA TGTGCCAGCTCACCAGAAGCAGGGATAAGCAACTATGGCTACACCTTC.

This clone occurred once. V and J are TRBV18 and TRBJ2-1, with 12 bases matching TRBD2. Germline CDR1 reads KGHSH; CDR2 reads LQKENI. The CDR3 totals 15 residues. V gave up 3 bases and J gave up 10 bases; unmatched junction bases: 7. CDR3 sequence: CASSPRTSGNHEQFF. The CDR3 DNA follows: TGTGCCAGCTCACCGAGGACTAGCGGGAACCACGAGCAGTTCTTC.